Detailed here is one T cell receptor (beta chain). Its target is not known. This CDR3 comprises 12 residues. The V end was cut by 5 bases, the J end by 2 bases, with 7 bases between. Per the germline V gene, CDR1 is SGHNT and CDR2 is YYREEE (reference sequence). Measured with immunoSEQ multiplex PCR; TCRdb has only the in-frame clones, and not every one. The sample has under 80,000 clones, 70% to 90% seen once. The data were taken from a study of OX40 agonist ivuxolimab in advanced cancers. Study details: Cancers in dose escalation were hepatocellular, melanoma, renal cell and head and neck.

General study points: The study observed clonal expansion of CD4+ and CD8+ blood T cells by week 6 at 0.1 to 3.0 mg/kg. The mean number of expanded clones was higher in CD8+ T cells than in CD4+.

The chain links TRBV5-4 to TRBJ1-1; D is unclear. The TCR comes from an adult with an advanced solid tumor such as melanoma, head and neck, liver or kidney cancer. The sample here was CD4+ or CD8+ T cells sorted from blood, taken in a trial of the OX40 agonist ivuxolimab. As DNA, the CDR3 is TGTGCCAGCAGTTCTACTAACACTGAAGCTTTCTTT. This codes for CASSSTNTEAFF. Combining the CDR3 with reference TRBV5-4 and TRBJ1-1 gives the whole variable domain ETGVTQSPTHLIKTRGQQVTLRCSSQSGHNTVSWYQQALGQGPQFIFQYYREEENGRGNFPPRFSGLQFPNYSSELNVNALELDDSALYLCASSSTNTEAFFGQGTRLTVV.